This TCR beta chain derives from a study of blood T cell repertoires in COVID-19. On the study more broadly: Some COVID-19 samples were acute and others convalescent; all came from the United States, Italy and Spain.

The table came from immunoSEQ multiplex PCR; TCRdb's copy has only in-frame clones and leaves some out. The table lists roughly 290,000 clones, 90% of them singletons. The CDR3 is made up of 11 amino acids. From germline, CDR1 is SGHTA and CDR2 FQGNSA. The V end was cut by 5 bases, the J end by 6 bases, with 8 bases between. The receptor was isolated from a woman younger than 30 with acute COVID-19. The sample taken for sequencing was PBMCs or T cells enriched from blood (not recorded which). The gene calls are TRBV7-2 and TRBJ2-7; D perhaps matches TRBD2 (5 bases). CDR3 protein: CASSPAVEQYF. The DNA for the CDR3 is TGTGCCAGCAGCCCAGCGGTCGAGCAGTACTTC.